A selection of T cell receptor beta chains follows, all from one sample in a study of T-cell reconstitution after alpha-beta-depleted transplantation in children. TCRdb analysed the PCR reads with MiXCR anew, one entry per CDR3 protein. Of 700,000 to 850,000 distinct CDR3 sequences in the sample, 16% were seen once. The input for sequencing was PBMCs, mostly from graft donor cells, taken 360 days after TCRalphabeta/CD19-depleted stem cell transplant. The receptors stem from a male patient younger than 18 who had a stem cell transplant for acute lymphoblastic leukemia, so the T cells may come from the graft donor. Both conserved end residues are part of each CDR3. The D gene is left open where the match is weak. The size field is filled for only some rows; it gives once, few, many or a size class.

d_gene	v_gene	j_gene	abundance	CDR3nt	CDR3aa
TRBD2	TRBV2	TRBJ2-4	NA	TGTGCCAGTACCGGGACTAGCGGCTCTCTAGCCAAAAACATTCAGTACTTC	CASTGTSGSLAKNIQYF
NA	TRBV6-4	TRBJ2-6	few	TGTGCCAGCAGTATCCAGGCACAATCTGGGGCCAACGTCCTGACTTTC	CASSIQAQSGANVLTF
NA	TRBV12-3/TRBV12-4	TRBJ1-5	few	TGTGCCAGCAGTTTAAAGGGGCCCCATAGCAATCAGCCCCAGCATTTT	CASSLKGPHSNQPQHF
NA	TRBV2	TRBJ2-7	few	TGTGCCAGCAGTCGACTAAACGAGCAGTACTTC	CASSRLNEQYF
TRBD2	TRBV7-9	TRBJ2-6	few	TGTGCCAGCAGCTGGATGTCGGGGGGCTCTGGGGCCAACGTCCTGACTTTC	CASSWMSGGSGANVLTF
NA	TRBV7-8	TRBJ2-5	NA	TGTGCCAGCAGCCAGGAGCCAGGAGGGCTTTCTGGAACCCAGTACTTC	CASSQEPGGLSGTQYF
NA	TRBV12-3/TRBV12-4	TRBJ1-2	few	TGTGCCAGCAGTTTATATAAGGGGAGTCCCTATGGCTACACCTTC	CASSLYKGSPYGYTF
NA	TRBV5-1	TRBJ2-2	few	TGCGCCAGCAGCCTTGCCGCGGGCACCGGGGAGCTGTTTTTT	CASSLAAGTGELFF
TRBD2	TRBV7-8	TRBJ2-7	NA	TGTGCCAGCAGCTTAGCGAAGGCTAGCGGGAGTCCCTTCTACGAGCAGTACTTC	CASSLAKASGSPFYEQYF
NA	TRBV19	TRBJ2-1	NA	TGTGCCAGTAGTTTCCGGGACCCCACGTGGGGTTCCTCCTACAATGAGCAGTTCTTC	CASSFRDPTWGSSYNEQFF
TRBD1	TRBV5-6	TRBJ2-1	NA	TGTGCCAGCAGCGAGAGAGACAGGGCCCTGAGGAATGAGCAGTTCTTC	CASSERDRALRNEQFF
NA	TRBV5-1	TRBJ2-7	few	TGCGCCAGCAGCTTGACCCATACAGAGATCTACGAGCAGTACTTC	CASSLTHTEIYEQYF
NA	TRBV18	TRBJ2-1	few	TGTGCCAGCTCACCGGCAGGGACCAGAAATGAGCAGTTCTTC	CASSPAGTRNEQFF
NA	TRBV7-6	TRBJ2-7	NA	TGTGCCAGCAGCTTAGGGGGCCAGGGAGAGCAGTACTTC	CASSLGGQGEQYF
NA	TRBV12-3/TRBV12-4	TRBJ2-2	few	TGTGCCAGCAGCTTGACCCCCGGGACCGGGGAGCTGTTTTTT	CASSLTPGTGELFF
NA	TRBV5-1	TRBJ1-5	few	TGCGCCAGCAGCTTGGACGGACCAGGGCATCAGCCCCAGCATTTT	CASSLDGPGHQPQHF
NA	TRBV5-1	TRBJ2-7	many	TGCGCCAGCAGCTTGTTACTCCCAGGCGAGCAGTACTTC	CASSLLLPGEQYF
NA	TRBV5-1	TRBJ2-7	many	TGCGCCAGCGGGGGCCCTCACCTCGAGCAGTACTTC	CASGGPHLEQYF
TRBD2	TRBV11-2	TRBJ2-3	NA	TGTGCCAGCAGCTTAGATTCGGCTAGCGGGAGGGCAGAAGATACGCAGTATTTT	CASSLDSASGRAEDTQYF
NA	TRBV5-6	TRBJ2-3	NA	TGTGCCAGCAGCTTGTGGAGACTTTACACAGATACGCAGTATTTT	CASSLWRLYTDTQYF
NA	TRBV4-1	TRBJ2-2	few	TGCGCCAGCAGCCAAGATGTTGAGCGGGTGAACACCGGGGAGCTGTTTTTT	CASSQDVERVNTGELFF
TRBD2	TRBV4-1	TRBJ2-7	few	TGCGCCAGCAGCCAAACTAGCGGGAGCTCAAGCTCCTACGAGCAGTACTTC	CASSQTSGSSSSYEQYF
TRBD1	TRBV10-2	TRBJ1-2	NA	TGCGCCAGCAGTGAGTCGGCGACAGGGAACTATGGCTACACCTTC	CASSESATGNYGYTF
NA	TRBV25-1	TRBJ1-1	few	TGTGCCAGCAGTGAAAGGCTCGCGCAGGCGGGCACTGAAGCTTTCTTT	CASSERLAQAGTEAFF
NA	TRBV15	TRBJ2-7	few	TGTGCCACCAGCAGAGAACAAGCCTTTCCTTACGAGCAGTACTTC	CATSREQAFPYEQYF
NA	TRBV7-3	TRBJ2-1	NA	TGTGCCAGCAGCGACCGGGGCCGGGGGAATGAGCAGTTCTTC	CASSDRGRGNEQFF
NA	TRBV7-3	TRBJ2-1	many	TGTGCCAGCAGCTCCCCTGGAAGGTCCTACAATGAGCAGTTCTTC	CASSSPGRSYNEQFF
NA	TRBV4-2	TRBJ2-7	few	TGTGCCAGCACCTTTTTAGGAGGGACCCACGAGCAGTACTTC	CASTFLGGTHEQYF
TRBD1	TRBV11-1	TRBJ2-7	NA	TGTGCCAGCGACCGATCCGGGACAGGGACCCACTGGGGCTCCTACGAGCAGTACTTC	CASDRSGTGTHWGSYEQYF
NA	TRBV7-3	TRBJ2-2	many	TGTGCCAGCAGCATCAGGGGTTTGTACACCGGGGAGCTGTTTTTT	CASSIRGLYTGELFF
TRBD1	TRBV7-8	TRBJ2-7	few	TGTGCCAGCAGCTTAGTCCGGACAGGGCGGCACGAGCAGTACTTC	CASSLVRTGRHEQYF